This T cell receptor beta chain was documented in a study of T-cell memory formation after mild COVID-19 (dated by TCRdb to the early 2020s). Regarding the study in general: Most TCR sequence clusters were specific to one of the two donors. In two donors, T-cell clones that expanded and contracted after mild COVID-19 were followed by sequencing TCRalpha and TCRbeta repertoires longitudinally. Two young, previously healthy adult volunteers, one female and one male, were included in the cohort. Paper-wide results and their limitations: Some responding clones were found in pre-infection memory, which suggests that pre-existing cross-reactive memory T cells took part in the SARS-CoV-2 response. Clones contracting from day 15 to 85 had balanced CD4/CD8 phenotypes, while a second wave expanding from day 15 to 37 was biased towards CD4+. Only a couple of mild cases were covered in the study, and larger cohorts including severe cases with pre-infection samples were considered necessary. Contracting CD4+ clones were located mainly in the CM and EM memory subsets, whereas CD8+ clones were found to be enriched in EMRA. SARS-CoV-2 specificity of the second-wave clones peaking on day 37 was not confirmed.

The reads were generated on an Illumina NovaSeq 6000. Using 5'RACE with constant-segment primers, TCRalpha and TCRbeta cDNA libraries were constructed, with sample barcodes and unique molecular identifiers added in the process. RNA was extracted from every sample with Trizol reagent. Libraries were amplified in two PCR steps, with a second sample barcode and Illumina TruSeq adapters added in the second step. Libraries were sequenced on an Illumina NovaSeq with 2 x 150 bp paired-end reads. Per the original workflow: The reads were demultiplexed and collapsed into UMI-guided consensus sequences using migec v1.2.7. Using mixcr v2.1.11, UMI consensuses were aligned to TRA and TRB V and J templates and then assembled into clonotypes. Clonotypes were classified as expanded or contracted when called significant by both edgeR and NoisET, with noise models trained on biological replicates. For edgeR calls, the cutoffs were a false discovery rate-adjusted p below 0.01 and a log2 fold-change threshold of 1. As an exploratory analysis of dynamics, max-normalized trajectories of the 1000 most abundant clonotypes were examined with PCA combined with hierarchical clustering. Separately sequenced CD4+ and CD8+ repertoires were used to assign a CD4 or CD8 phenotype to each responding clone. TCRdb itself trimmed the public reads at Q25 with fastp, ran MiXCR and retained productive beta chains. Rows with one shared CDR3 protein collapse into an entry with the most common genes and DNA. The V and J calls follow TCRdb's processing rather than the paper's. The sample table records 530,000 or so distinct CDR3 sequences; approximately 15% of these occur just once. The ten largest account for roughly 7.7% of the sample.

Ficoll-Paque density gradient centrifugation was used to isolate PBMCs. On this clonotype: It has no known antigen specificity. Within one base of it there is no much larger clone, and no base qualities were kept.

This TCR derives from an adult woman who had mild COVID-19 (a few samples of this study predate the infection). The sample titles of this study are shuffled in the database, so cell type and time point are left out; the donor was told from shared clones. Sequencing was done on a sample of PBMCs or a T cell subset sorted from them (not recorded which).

The DNA is TGTGCCAGCAGCCTCTACCGACCCGGACGGACTGGGGGGGTAGGCACTGAAGCTTTCTTT. The resulting protein is CASSLYRPGRTGGVGTEAFF. The receptor chain draws on TRBV6-1 and TRBJ1-1; TRBD1 is perhaps the D gene, given 5 matching bases. Between the V and J ends, shortened by 6 bases and 4 bases respectively, the junction contains 33 bases. The CDR3 starts with the cysteine, ends with the phenylalanine, and has 20 residues. Only the CDR3 part of the read is kept: 60 bases, read in frame from the first base. Reading the germline V gene gives CDR1 MNHNS and CDR2 SASEGT.